The 25 T cell receptor beta chains reported below all come from one sample, sequenced in a study of T cells in Graves' hyperthyroidism and ophthalmopathy. From RNA transcripts, TCR beta CDR3 regions were amplified. During a first-round RT-PCR of the TCR CDR3, the HTBI primer set was used. TCRdb recomputed calls from the multiplex PCR reads with MiXCR, one row per CDR3 protein. This table has roughly 570,000 distinct CDR3 sequences, around 45% appearing once. The specimen was peripheral blood or thyroid tissue (not recorded which). The receptors here all came from a woman aged 18 to 35 with Graves' hyperthyroidism.

On this clonotype itself: Germline and junction disagree at one end, which may indicate a read error. CDR3 DNA: TGTGCCAGCAGCTTGCGGGGCGCGGGCACCGGGGAGCCGTTTTTT. The encoded protein is CASSLRGAGTGEPFF. This rearrangement joins TRBV5-8 to TRBJ2-2; possibly TRBD1 or TRBD2 for D (5 bases each). The CDR3 has 15 amino acids. Germline V gives CDR1 SGHTS, CDR2 YDEGEE.

This clonotype turned up a few times. The chain recombines TRBV3-1 with TRBJ1-2, with a possible D match to TRBD1 (5 bases). CDR1 and CDR2 (germline): LGHDT, YNNKEL (reference sequence). This CDR3 is 17 amino acids long. The V end was cut by 1 base, the J end by 2 bases, with 17 bases between. As DNA, the CDR3 is TGTGCCAGCAGCCAAGGTTTAGGGGCGTCCTCGAACTATGGCTACACCTTC. This encodes CASSQGLGASSNYGYTF.

The rearrangement uses TRBV10-3 and TRBJ2-7; 12 bases match TRBD2. The CDR3 is 15 residues long. Germline trimming cut 6 bases from V and 4 bases from J; bases unmatched to any gene: 7. CDR1 is ENHRY and CDR2 is SYGVKD in the germline V gene. The chain's CDR3 is CAIRIRLAGDYEQYF. DNA for the CDR3: TGTGCCATCAGAATACGACTAGCGGGGGATTACGAGCAGTACTTC.

This clonotype was seen at least ten times. The chain combines TRBV3-1 with TRBJ1-4; D not certain. The CDR3 consists of 12 residues. From germline, CDR1 is LGHDT and CDR2 YNNKEL (reference sequence). V dropped 1 base and J dropped 8 bases, with 5 bases sitting between them. In nucleotides, the CDR3 is TGTGCCAGCAGCCAAGGGGCAGAAAAACTGTTTTTT. Translation gives CASSQGAEKLFF.

This clonotype was found many times. V usage is TRBV12-3 or TRBV12-4 and J usage is TRBJ2-7; 12 bases fit TRBD2. V lost 3 bases to trimming and J lost 4 bases; unmatched junction nucleotides: 25. The CDR3 covers 22 residues. CDR3 sequence reads: CASSFRAPQLAGGPSSSYEQYF. The CDR3, as DNA: TGTGCCAGCAGTTTCAGGGCTCCACAGCTAGCGGGAGGGCCATCGTCGAGTTACGAGCAGTACTTC.

This clonotype was picked up many times. The chain links TRBV6-1 to TRBJ1-2; D is uncertain. The V gene's germline CDR1 is MNHNS and CDR2 SASEGT. With 3 bases removed from V and 8 bases from J, the gap between germline ends came to 16 bases. The CDR3 spans 14 residues. CDR3 nucleotides: TGTGCCAGCAGTGAGCAGTGGGTTGATGCGGGCTACACCTTC. It translates to CASSEQWVDAGYTF.

The sample holds many counts of this clonotype. The rearrangement uses TRBV4-1 and TRBJ2-7; possibly TRBD1 for D (5 bases). This CDR3 is 13 amino acids long. Germline V gene data show CDR1 as MGHRA and CDR2 as YSYEKL. V lost 1 base, J lost 3 bases, and 7 bases lay in between. The CDR3 here is CASSQGRDYEQYF. The CDR3, as DNA: TGCGCCAGCAGCCAAGGCAGGGACTACGAGCAGTACTTC.

This clonotype was observed a few times. CDR3 sequence (DNA): TGTGCCAGCAGTTCGGGGACAGGGGCGAACACTGAAGCTTTCTTT. Its translation: CASSSGTGANTEAFF. This chain connects TRBV27 to TRBJ1-1; 10 bases are a match to TRBD1. Trimming removed 4 bases from V and 1 base from J; junction bases left unmatched: 3. The CDR3 contains 15 residues. Germline lookup yields CDR1 MNHEY and CDR2 SMNVEV (reference sequence).

The chain has TRBV29-1 and TRBJ2-6; 12 bases line up with TRBD2. V trimming: 1 base; J trimming: 0 bases; junction bases outside the gene matches: 10. The CDR3 length is 20 residues. Looked up from germline, CDR1 is SQVTM and CDR2 is ANQGSEA. CDR3 nucleotide sequence: TGCAGCGTTGAAGGACAGGCCGGGACTAGCGGGTTCTCTGGGGCCAACGTCCTGACTTTC. As protein: CSVEGQAGTSGFSGANVLTF.

The sample holds many counts of this clonotype. The chain links TRBV10-3 to TRBJ1-4; 7 bases are a match to TRBD1. V dropped 4 bases and J dropped 6; count of bases not matched to a gene: 5. Germline CDR1 reads ENHRY; CDR2 reads SYGVKD. This CDR3 is 14 amino acids long. The CDR3 spells CAISGQGPDEKLFF. For the CDR3, the DNA is TGTGCCATCAGTGGACAGGGTCCCGATGAAAAACTGTTTTTT.

The V and J genes are TRBV15 and TRBJ2-1; D is uncertain. Trimming pared 3 bases from V and 6 bases from J, leaving 18 bases between. The CDR3 spans 16 residues. The germline V gene encodes CDR1 LNHNV and CDR2 YYDKDF (reference sequence). CDR3 amino acids: CATSRAGDSPANEQFF. The CDR3 bases are TGTGCCACCAGCAGGGCTGGCGATTCACCCGCCAATGAGCAGTTCTTC.

Written as DNA, the CDR3 is TGTGCCAGCAGCGTTGAAGACAGCGTCGGGAGTGGCTACACCTTC. As protein: CASSVEDSVGSGYTF. The chain combines TRBV5-6 with TRBJ1-2; TRBD1 is a possible D gene (5 bases). With 4 bases removed from V and 7 bases from J, the gap between germline ends came to 20 bases. CDR3 length equals 15 residues. Germline V gene lookup returns CDR1 SGHDT and CDR2 YYEEEE.

This clonotype occurred many times. The chain recombines TRBV18 with TRBJ1-5; 11 nucleotides match TRBD1. The CDR3 runs 14 residues. Germline loops: CDR1 KGHSH, CDR2 LQKENI. V was pared by 3 bases and J by 7 bases, with 2 bases of the junction left unmatched. CDR3 nucleotides: TGTGCCAGCTCACCCGGGACAGGGGGGCAGCCCCAGCATTTT. Encoded protein: CASSPGTGGQPQHF.

The sample holds a few counts of this clonotype. The chain links TRBV10-1 to TRBJ2-3; D not resolved. V lost 0 bases and J lost 6, with 7 bases in between. CDR1 WNHNN and CDR2 SYGVQD come from the germline V gene (reference sequence). CDR3 size: 13 residues. The CDR3 region has the DNA TGCGCCAGCAGTGAGTCCCCCTCTGATACGCAGTATTTT. It translates to CASSESPSDTQYF.

V usage is TRBV11-2 and J usage is TRBJ2-6, with a weak D call TRBD2 (6 bases). V gave up 11 bases and J gave up 2 bases, with 28 bases separating them. The CDR3 is 19 amino acids. CDR1 SGHAT and CDR2 FQNNGV come from the germline V gene. CDR3 nucleotide sequence: TGTGCCTGGAGTGTTGATCCACTCGGCGGGATCACTGGGGCCAACGTCCTGACTTTC. It is translated as CAWSVDPLGGITGANVLTF.

Concerning this clonotype: Since the CDR3 does not end with the conserved phenylalanine or tryptophan, this likely comes from a read error. The V call is TRBV29-1, the J call TRBJ1-2, with a weak D call TRBD1 (5 bases). The CDR3 is 15 amino acids. Trimming stripped 2 bases from V and 5 bases from J, with 18 bases between. Germline lookup yields CDR1 SQVTM and CDR2 ANQGSEA. CDR3 in amino acids: CSVEPRRGGRYGYTL. Written as DNA, the CDR3 is TGCAGCGTTGAACCCCGTCGGGGGGGACGATATGGCTACACCCTC.

V is TRBV27 and J is TRBJ2-7; the D is unclear. The last part of the DNA fits TRBJ2-1 better; the J call may be wrong. The V gene's germline CDR1 is MNHEY and CDR2 SMNVEV (reference sequence). The CDR3 loop spans 11 amino acids. For the CDR3, the DNA is TGTGCCAGCAGTAACGTGGATGAGCAGTTCTTC. The encoded protein is CASSNVDEQFF.

This chain uses TRBV2 with TRBJ2-2; D possibly corresponds to TRBD2 (6 bases). V lost 1 base and J lost 4, with 13 bases in between. Germline CDR1 reads SNHLY; CDR2 reads FYNNEI. The CDR3 contains 16 residues. CDR3: CASSEGVSGPTGELFF. The CDR3 DNA reads as TGTGCCAGCAGTGAAGGCGTGAGCGGGCCCACCGGGGAGCTGTTTTTT.

This clonotype was recorded many times. This chain joins TRBV7-9 and TRBJ1-1, with D perhaps TRBD1 (6 bases). V lost 7 bases and J lost 6, with 18 bases in between. Germline CDR1 SEHNR, CDR2 FQNEAQ (reference sequence). The CDR3 has 14 residues. The DNA for the CDR3 is TGTGCCAGCAACCGAAGGGGGGGAAGGCCTGAAGCTTTCTTT. It yields the protein CASNRRGGRPEAFF.

Concerning this clonotype: Relative to the germline gene, one junction end is altered; a read error may explain this. The chain couples TRBV6-5 to TRBJ2-5; D is unclear. This CDR3 spans 16 amino acids. Germline V gene sequence: CDR1 MNHEY, CDR2 SVGAGI. CDR3 nucleotide sequence: TGTGCCAACAGTTCCCTCGGCAGCAAGTACCAAGAGACCCAGTACTTC. Its translation: CANSSLGSKYQETQYF.

This clonotype was seen ten or more times. J is TRBJ2-5 and V is TRBV12-3 or TRBV12-4; D call uncertain. V lost 2 bases and J 5 bases, leaving 6 bases between the germline ends. The CDR3 length is 12 residues. The CDR3 bases are TGTGCCAGCAGTTTAACGGCCGAGACCCAGTACTTC. It translates to CASSLTAETQYF.

This clonotype appeared once. Likely a read error: the CDR3 ends without its conserved phenylalanine or tryptophan. The genes are TRBV4-1 and TRBJ1-1; D call uncertain. The CDR3 runs to 15 residues. The V end was cut by 1 base, the J end by 0 bases, with 9 bases between. CDR1 is MGHRA and CDR2 is YSYEKL in the germline V gene. The DNA for the CDR3 is TGCGCCAGCAGCCAAGCACCCATATTGAACACTGAAGCTTTCTCT. This encodes CASSQAPILNTEAFS.

Of note for this clonotype: One base away lies a much larger clone, so this may be a sequencing read error. J is TRBJ1-2 and V is TRBV5-6; no firm D call. Trimming took off 8 bases at V and 8 bases at J, with 22 bases between the two ends. The CDR3 is made up of 14 amino acids. CDR1 and CDR2 from the germline V gene are SGHDT and YYEEEE. CDR3: CARRAATGPLGYTF. As DNA, the CDR3 is TGTGCCAGAAGGGCTGCGACGGGTCCCCTCGGCTACACCTTC. The full variable domain, its missing parts supplied by reference TRBV5-6 and TRBJ1-2, is DAGVTQSPTHLIKTRGQQVTLRCSPKSGHDTVSWYQQALGQGPQFIFQYYEEEERQRGNFPDRFSGHQFPNYSSELNVNALLLGDSALYLCARRAATGPLGYTFGSGTRLTVV.

This chain links TRBV9 with TRBJ1-5, with a possible D match to TRBD1 (6 bases). This CDR3 spans 17 amino acids. V gave up 3 bases and J gave up 0 bases, with 16 bases separating them. Per germline, CDR1 SGDLS and CDR2 YYNGEE. The CDR3 is CASSEGDGYHSNQPQHF. Written as DNA, the CDR3 is TGTGCCAGCAGCGAGGGGGACGGATACCATAGCAATCAGCCCCAGCATTTT.

This clonotype was recorded at least ten times. This chain uses TRBV30 with TRBJ2-5; TRBD2 matches at 9 bases. V dropped 2 bases and J dropped 2; count of bases not matched to a gene: 3. Germline values: CDR1 GTSNPN, CDR2 SVGIG (reference sequence). This CDR3 spans 14 amino acids. The CDR3 DNA reads TGTGCCTGGAGTCGACTAGCGGTGCAAGAGACCCAGTACTTC. Translating it yields CAWSRLAVQETQYF.